The clone carrying this T cell receptor beta chain appeared a few times. Assignment of participants to cohorts was predicated upon participant-reported clinical history. This record comes from a study of blood T cell repertoires in COVID-19. Produced via immunoSEQ multiplex PCR; TCRdb's table is partial and in-frame only. Of about 330,000 clones listed, approximately 89% are singletons. The sequence was obtained from a woman aged 25 to 39 who had recovered from COVID-19. Specimen: PBMCs or T cells enriched from blood (not recorded which).

The CDR3: CASSLSTGESTDTQYF. CDR3 sequence (DNA): TGTGCCAGCAGCCTATCGACGGGGGAGTCTACGGATACGCAGTATTTT. V usage is TRBV4-2 and J usage is TRBJ2-3, with a weak D call TRBD2 (6 bases). This CDR3 has 16 amino acids. CDR1 is LGHNA, CDR2 YNFKEQ, per germline. Trimming shortened V by 4 bases and J by 6 bases, and 20 bases separated the two germline ends.